The subject of this entry is one T cell receptor beta chain. At one boundary the junction diverges from the germline segment, which might be a read error. The sample holds other DNA sequences that translate to the same CDR3. These data come from a study of T cell changes during pregnancy in multiple sclerosis. CDR3 length: 13 amino acids. Per the germline V gene, CDR1 is PRHDT and CDR2 is FYEKMQ (reference sequence). Measured with immunoSEQ multiplex PCR; TCRdb has only the in-frame clones, and not every one. The sample records 33,000 or so clones, about 89% being singletons. V and J are TRBV13 and TRBJ2-7; maybe TRBD2 (6 bases). The sequence was obtained from a female donor with multiple sclerosis, enrolled in a pregnancy study. The material was CD8+ T cells from peripheral blood mononuclear cells, obtained in the third trimester of pregnancy. This chain's CDR3 is CASSLGRTDEQYF. Here the CDR3 DNA reads TGCGCCAGCAGCTTGGGGAGGACCGACGAGCAGTACTTC.